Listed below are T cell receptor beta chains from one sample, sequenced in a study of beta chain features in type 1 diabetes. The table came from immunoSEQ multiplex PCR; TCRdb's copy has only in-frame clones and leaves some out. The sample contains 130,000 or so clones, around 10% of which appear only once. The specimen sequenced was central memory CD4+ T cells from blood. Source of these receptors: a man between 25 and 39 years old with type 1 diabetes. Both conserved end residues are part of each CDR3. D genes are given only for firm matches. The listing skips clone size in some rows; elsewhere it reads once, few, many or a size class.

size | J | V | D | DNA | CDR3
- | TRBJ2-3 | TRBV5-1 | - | TGCGCCAGCAGCTTTCAGGGCGACACAGATACGCAGTATTTT | CASSFQGDTDTQYF
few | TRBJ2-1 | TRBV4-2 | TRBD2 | TGTGCCAGCAGCCAAGTTTCTAGCGGGGGCGGGAATGAGCAGTTCTTC | CASSQVSSGGGNEQFF
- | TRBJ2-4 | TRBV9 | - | TGTGCCAGCAGCCCCAGAGGTTACGCCAAAAACATTCAGTACTTC | CASSPRGYAKNIQYF
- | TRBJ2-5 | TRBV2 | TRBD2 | TGTGCCAGCAGTCGGTCGGGGGGAAGGTTGGAAGAGACCCAGTACTTC | CASSRSGGRLEETQYF
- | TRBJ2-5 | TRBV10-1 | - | TGCGCCAGCAGCCCCATCGAGGGGGGGCAAGAGACCCAGTACTTC | CASSPIEGGQETQYF
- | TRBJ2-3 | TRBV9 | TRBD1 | TGTGCCAGCAGCGTAGCTACGGGACAGAGTAGAACAGATACGCAGTATTTT | CASSVATGQSRTDTQYF
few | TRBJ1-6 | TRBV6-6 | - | TGTGCCAGCAGTTACCAAGGGGTTCACCCCCTCCACTTT | CASSYQGVHPLHF
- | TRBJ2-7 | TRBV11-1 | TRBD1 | TGTGCCAGCAGCTCGGACAGGGGAACCTACGAGCAGTACTTC | CASSSDRGTYEQYF
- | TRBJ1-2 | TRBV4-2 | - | TGTGCCAGCAGCCAAGATAGCGCTAATGGGGGCTACACCTTC | CASSQDSANGGYTF
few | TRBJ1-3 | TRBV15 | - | TGTGCCACCAGCCCCGAGCCTGGAAACACCATATATTTT | CATSPEPGNTIYF
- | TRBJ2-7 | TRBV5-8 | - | TGTGCCAGCACTGCTGAGGGCGTTACCTACGAGCAGTACTTC | CASTAEGVTYEQYF
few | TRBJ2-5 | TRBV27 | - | TGTGCCAGCAGCCGGTGGGGCAGCCAAGAGACCCAGTACTTC | CASSRWGSQETQYF
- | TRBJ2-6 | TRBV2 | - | TGTGCCAGCAGAACGGGAGTCTCTGGGGCCAACGTCCTGACTTTC | CASRTGVSGANVLTF
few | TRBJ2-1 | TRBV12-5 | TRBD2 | TGTGCTAGTGGTCAGAGTCTGGGGGGGGAGCAGTTCTTC | CASGQSLGGEQFF
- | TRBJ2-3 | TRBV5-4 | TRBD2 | TGTGCCAGCAGCTTGCCAGGAGGTAGCGGGGGGGCTGATACGCAGTATTTT | CASSLPGGSGGADTQYF
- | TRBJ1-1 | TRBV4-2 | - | TGTGCCAGCAGCCAAGGTTTCGGGACTGAAGCTTTCTTT | CASSQGFGTEAFF
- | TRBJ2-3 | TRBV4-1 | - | TGCGCCAGCAGCTCACTCCCGCAGGCCGCTAGCACAGATACGCAGTATTTT | CASSSLPQAASTDTQYF
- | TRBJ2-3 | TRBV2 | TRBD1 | TGTGCCAGCGGAGGGTGGACAGGGCAAGATACGCAGTATTTT | CASGGWTGQDTQYF
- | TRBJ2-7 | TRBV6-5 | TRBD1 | TGTGCCAGCAAGCTCGGGACAGGGATTTACGAGCAGTACTTC | CASKLGTGIYEQYF
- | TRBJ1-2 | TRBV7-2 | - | TGTGCCAGCAGCTTAGATCCAGGGCCCTATGGCTACACCTTC | CASSLDPGPYGYTF
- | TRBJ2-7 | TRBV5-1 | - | TGCGCCAGCAGCGGAACAGGGAAAGAGCAGTACTTC | CASSGTGKEQYF
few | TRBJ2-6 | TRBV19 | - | TGTGCCAGTAGTCCGAACACCTCTGGGGCCAACGTCCTGACTTTC | CASSPNTSGANVLTF
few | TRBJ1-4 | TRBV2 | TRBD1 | TGTGCCAGCCTGAAGGGACAGGGCAATGAAAAACTGTTTTTT | CASLKGQGNEKLFF
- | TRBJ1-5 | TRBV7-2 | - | TGTGCCAGCAGCTTAGTGGGAGGAAGCAATCAGCCCCAGCATTTT | CASSLVGGSNQPQHF
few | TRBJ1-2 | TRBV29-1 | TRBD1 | TGCAGCGCCGATTGGGACAGGGGCCGCGGCTACACCTTC | CSADWDRGRGYTF
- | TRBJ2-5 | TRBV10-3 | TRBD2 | TGTGCCATCAGTGGGCTAGCGGGGGGGCGGGAGACCCAGTACTTC | CAISGLAGGRETQYF
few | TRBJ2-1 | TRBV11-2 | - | TGTGCCAGCAGCTTACTTCTGGAGGGTGAGCAGTTCTTC | CASSLLLEGEQFF
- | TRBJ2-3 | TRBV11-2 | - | TGTGCCAGCAGCCGATTGGAGGCGGGTACGCAGTATTTT | CASSRLEAGTQYF
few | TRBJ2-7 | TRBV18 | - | TGTGCCAGCTCAGCCTCTAGCTCCTACGAGCAGTACTTC | CASSASSSYEQYF
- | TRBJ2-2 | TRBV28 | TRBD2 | TGTGCCACCCAGCGGGCGGGGGATCCGACCGGGGAGCTGTTTTTT | CATQRAGDPTGELFF
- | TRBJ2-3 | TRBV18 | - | TGTGCCAGCTCCCGCGAGGGGGGGGCGCTCGGCACAGATACGCAGTATTTT | CASSREGGALGTDTQYF
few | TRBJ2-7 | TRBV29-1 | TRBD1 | TGCAGCGTCAGTCAGGGGGCCAGCTCCTACGAGCAGTACTTC | CSVSQGASSYEQYF
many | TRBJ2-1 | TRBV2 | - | TGTGCCAGCAGGTTACAGGGAAGGGGCAATGAGCAGTTCTTC | CASRLQGRGNEQFF
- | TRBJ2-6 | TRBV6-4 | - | TGTGCCAGCAGTGACTCGAGCTCTGGGGCCAACGTCCTGACTTTC | CASSDSSSGANVLTF
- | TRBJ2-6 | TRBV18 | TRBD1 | TGTGCCAGCTCACCATACACCCCACGGACAGGGGCCCAAGTCCTGACTTTC | CASSPYTPRTGAQVLTF
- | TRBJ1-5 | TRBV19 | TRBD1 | TGTGCCAGTAGTACCGGAGACAGGGGTGGCCAGCCCCAGCATTTT | CASSTGDRGGQPQHF
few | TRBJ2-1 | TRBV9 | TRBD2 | TGTGCCAGCAGCGTAGACGGGGGGGGCGGGAGGAAGCAGTTCTTC | CASSVDGGGGRKQFF
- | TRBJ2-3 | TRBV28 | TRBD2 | TGTGCCAGCAGTTCGCCTAGCGGGGGCGCGGATACGCAGTATTTT | CASSSPSGGADTQYF
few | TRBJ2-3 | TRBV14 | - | TGTGCCAGCAGCCGACAGGGAGGTAGCACAGATACGCAGTATTTT | CASSRQGGSTDTQYF
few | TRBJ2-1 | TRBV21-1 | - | TGTGCCAGCAGCGTCCTTCCCCGGGACAGGGACTACAATGAGCAGTTCTTC | CASSVLPRDRDYNEQFF
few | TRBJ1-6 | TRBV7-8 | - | TGTGCCAGCAGCTTAGTGTTTCGGAATTCACCCCTCCACTTT | CASSLVFRNSPLHF
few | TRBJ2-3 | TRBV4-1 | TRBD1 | TGCGCCAGCAGCTTCAGGGGGAAAACAGATACGCAGTATTTT | CASSFRGKTDTQYF